The sequence of this T cell receptor (beta chain) was determined in a study of T cell responses to AZD1222 COVID-19 vaccine. TCRdb's copy holds only in-frame clones and misses some; the assay was immunoSEQ multiplex PCR. The table includes fewer than 130,000 clones, roughly four fifths detected once. V shed 4 bases, J shed 10 bases, and the junction held 6 bases outside the gene matches. The germline V gene encodes CDR1 SGHRS and CDR2 YFSETQ. The CDR3 spans 13 residues. This clonotype was obtained from an adult in good health. This sequence joins TRBV5-1 and TRBJ1-1, with 11 bases matching TRBD1. Sequenced here: peripheral blood, sampled on day 0 of AZD1222 vaccination. CDR3 protein: CASSTGQGARAFF. The CDR3 DNA reads TGCGCCAGCAGCACAGGACAGGGGGCGCGAGCTTTCTTT.